Presented here are 21 T cell receptor beta chains from one specimen sequenced in a study of cytomegalovirus exposure and HLA in healthy donors. The PCR employed 60 Vbeta primers together with 13 Jbeta primers. Clones were read by immunoSEQ multiplex PCR, and TCRdb kept only the in-frame ones, dropping some. The sample yields 83,000 or so clones, 60% to 80% seen once. The sequencing input was PBMCs. These receptors came from a female donor in good health and CMV-seronegative.

The V gene is TRBV4-1, the J gene TRBJ2-3; TRBD1 matches 7 bases. V was clipped by 0 bases and J by 6 bases; unmatched bases: 12. CDR1 and CDR2 (germline): MGHRA, YSYEKL. The CDR3 has 17 amino acids. CDR3 loop: CASSQDGQGLRGDTQYF. Here the CDR3 DNA reads TGCGCCAGCAGCCAAGATGGGCAAGGTCTCAGGGGGGATACGCAGTATTTT.

The V and J genes are TRBV5-1 and TRBJ2-1; 10 bases line up with TRBD2. Germline trimming cut 1 base from V and 9 bases from J; bases unmatched to any gene: 7. This CDR3 comprises 15 residues. Germline V gene data show CDR1 as SGHRS and CDR2 as YFSETQ. The CDR3 DNA follows: TGCGCCAGCAGCTTGAGCGGGAGGGAGGCCGGTGAGCAGTTCTTC. Amino acids: CASSLSGREAGEQFF.

The gene calls are TRBV4-1 and TRBJ2-7; 11 nucleotides agree with TRBD2. Germline loops: CDR1 MGHRA, CDR2 YSYEKL. J was trimmed by 3 bases and V by 2 bases; bases with no gene match: 3. CDR3 length: 15 residues. The CDR3 loop is CASSQQTSGIYEQYF. CDR3 sequence (DNA): TGCGCCAGCAGCCAACAGACTAGCGGGATCTACGAGCAGTACTTC.

The chain carries TRBV19 and TRBJ2-7, with 9 nucleotides matching TRBD1. The CDR3 is 18 residues long. The germline V gene has CDR1 LNHDA and CDR2 SQIVND (reference sequence). The J segment lost 6 bases and the V segment lost 5 bases, leaving 20 bases of the junction unmatched. The CDR3 sequence: CASSEGQGSLRGGGEQYF. In DNA form, the CDR3 reads TGTGCCAGTAGTGAGGGACAGGGAAGCTTAAGAGGAGGTGGCGAGCAGTACTTC.

The V gene is TRBV11-1, the J gene TRBJ2-2, with no clear D. Trimming pared 5 bases from V and 2 bases from J, leaving 6 bases between. Germline V gives CDR1 SGHAT, CDR2 FQDESV (reference sequence). The CDR3 runs to 13 residues. The CDR3 sequence is CASSLRNTGELFF. CDR3 in DNA: TGTGCCAGCAGCCTTAGAAACACCGGGGAGCTGTTTTTT. Together with reference TRBV11-1 and TRBJ2-2, the CDR3 gives the full variable domain: EAEVAQSPRYKITEKSQAVAFWCDPISGHATLYWYRQILGQGPELLVQFQDESVVDDSQLPKDRFSAERLKGVDSTLKIQPAELGDSAMYLCASSLRNTGELFFGEGSRLTVL.

The chain has TRBV5-1 and TRBJ2-7; 8 nucleotides line up with TRBD2. J gave up 4 bases and V 0 bases, and 12 bases lay outside the gene matches. Germline values: CDR1 SGHRS, CDR2 YFSETQ. The CDR3 runs to 17 residues. CDR3 DNA: TGCGCCAGCAGCTTGGGGGTCGGGGGGGCAAAGAGGTACGAGCAGTACTTC. Protein: CASSLGVGGAKRYEQYF.

This clone showed up just a few times. V and J are TRBV5-1 and TRBJ1-1; 8 bases line up with TRBD1. The CDR3 is 15 amino acids. The V segment lost 4 bases and the J segment 4 bases; nucleotides outside the gene matches: 9. CDR1 is SGHRS and CDR2 is YFSETQ in the germline V gene. The CDR3 DNA sequence: TGCGCCAGCAGCCCCGGACAGGGCAAGGGCACTGAAGCTTTCTTT. Residues: CASSPGQGKGTEAFF.

The chain combines TRBV7-9 with TRBJ2-5; 7 bases align to TRBD2. V shed 5 bases, J shed 3 bases, and the junction held 3 bases outside the gene matches. The germline CDR1 and CDR2 sequences are SEHNR and FQNEAQ (reference sequence). The CDR3 is 13 residues long. The CDR3 coding sequence is TGTGCCAGCAGCAGGGACTACGAAGAGACCCAGTACTTC. Its translation: CASSRDYEETQYF. Variable domain in full (rest from reference TRBV7-9 and TRBJ2-5): DTGVSQNPRHKITKRGQNVTFRCDPISEHNRLYWYRQTLGQGPEFLTYFQNEAQLEKSRLLSDRFSAERPKGSFSTLEIQRTEQGDSAMYLCASSRDYEETQYFGPGTRLLVL.

The chain joins TRBV4-2 to TRBJ1-4, with D possibly TRBD1 on 6 matching bases. The CDR3 loop spans 18 amino acids. The germline CDR1 and CDR2 sequences are LGHNA and YNFKEQ. V was cut by 5 bases and J by 5 bases, with 24 bases left in between. The CDR3 DNA reads TGTGCCAGCAGCTACTACCCCAGGGGCCCCCTCCTCAATGAAAAACTGTTTTTT. Amino acid sequence: CASSYYPRGPLLNEKLFF.

The chain couples TRBV10-1 to TRBJ1-4; 7 bases match TRBD1. CDR3 size: 15 residues. Losses at the gene ends were 0 bases for V and 5 bases for J; bases not matched to a gene: 3. Germline CDR1 reads WNHNN; CDR2 reads SYGVQD (reference sequence). The CDR3: CASSESNRGNEKLFF. CDR3 coding DNA: TGCGCCAGCAGTGAGTCGAACAGGGGAAATGAAAAACTGTTTTTT.

This clone was observed a single time. The chain links TRBV30 to TRBJ2-3; 9 bases agree with TRBD1. From germline, CDR1 is GTSNPN and CDR2 SVGIG (reference sequence). The CDR3 is made up of 14 amino acids. V lost 2 bases, J lost 5 bases, and 5 bases stayed unmatched. This CDR3 reads CAWSNRGQGDTQYF. The CDR3 DNA reads as TGTGCCTGGAGTAACAGGGGGCAGGGAGATACGCAGTATTTT. The full variable domain, its missing parts supplied by reference TRBV30 and TRBJ2-3, is SQTIHQWPATLVQPVGSPLSLECTVEGTSNPNLYWYRQAAGRGLQLLFYSVGIGQISSEVPQNLSASRPQDRQFILSSKKLLLSDSGFYLCAWSNRGQGDTQYFGPGTRLTVL.

This chain connects TRBV28 to TRBJ1-5; 7 bases agree with TRBD1. This CDR3 spans 14 amino acids. V shed 6 bases and J 6 bases; nucleotides not matched to a gene: 8. In germline, CDR1 is MDHEN, CDR2 SYDVKM. CDR3 in amino acids: CASSSSGGPQPQHF. CDR3 nucleotides: TGTGCCAGCAGCTCATCAGGGGGGCCTCAGCCCCAGCATTTT.

V usage is TRBV5-6 and J usage is TRBJ2-5; D possibly corresponds to TRBD2 (6 bases). Trimming removed 2 bases from V and 4 bases from J, with 12 bases in between. The CDR3 runs 14 residues. In germline, CDR1 is SGHDT, CDR2 YYEEEE. The CDR3 nucleotides read TGTGCCAGCAGCTTCCTCGACGGGGGAGAGACCCAGTACTTC. Protein: CASSFLDGGETQYF.

Turning to this clone: The germline gene is not matched at one end of the junction; a read error may be the cause. The chain employs TRBV4-2 and TRBJ2-3, with 7 positions matching TRBD2. Germline CDR1 reads LGHNA; CDR2 reads YNFKEQ. CDR3 length: 14 amino acids. The CDR3 bases are TGTGCCAGCACCCAAGAGACTAGCCCAGATACGCAGTATTTT. Encoded protein: CASTQETSPDTQYF.

There are a few counts of this clone. The chain recombines TRBV6-1 with TRBJ1-2; 7 nucleotides line up with TRBD1. V dropped 0 bases and J dropped 10; count of bases not matched to a gene: 2. Looked up from germline, CDR1 is MNHNS and CDR2 is SASEGT. The CDR3 consists of 12 residues. CDR3: CASSEADRNYTF. The CDR3 DNA reads as TGTGCCAGCAGTGAAGCGGACAGGAACTACACCTTC.

The chain uses TRBV30 and TRBJ2-3; D is unresolved. CDR1 GTSNPN and CDR2 SVGIG come from the germline V gene (reference sequence). The length of the CDR3 is 11 residues. Trimming left V 8 bases short and J 0 bases short, with 6 bases between. CDR3 sequence reads: CALPSTDTQYF. CDR3 in DNA: TGTGCCCTCCCTAGCACAGATACGCAGTATTTT.

V usage is TRBV2 and J usage is TRBJ2-7, with 9 bases that match TRBD2. Losses at the gene ends were 6 bases for V and 2 bases for J; bases not matched to a gene: 8. This CDR3 comprises 15 residues. The germline CDR1 and CDR2 sequences are SNHLY and FYNNEI. CDR3 nucleotide sequence: TGTGCCAGCAGGAGGGAGACTAGCGGCACCTACGAGCAGTACTTC. Its translation is CASRRETSGTYEQYF.

This chain joins TRBV5-6 and TRBJ2-5; TRBD2 matches at 10 bases. J lost 2 bases, V lost 4 bases, and 8 bases had no gene match. The CDR3 is made up of 16 amino acids. Germline V lookup: CDR1 SGHDT, CDR2 YYEEEE. In DNA form, the CDR3 reads TGTGCCAGCAGCATATATCGGACTAGCGGACAAGAGACCCAGTACTTC. Translated: CASSIYRTSGQETQYF.

The chain carries TRBV6-5 and TRBJ2-2, with D maybe TRBD2 (5 bases). This CDR3 has 12 amino acids. Germline CDR1 is MNHEY and CDR2 is SVGAGI. V lost 6 bases and J 4 bases, leaving 6 bases between the germline ends. CDR3 residues: CASRLATGELFF. In DNA form, the CDR3 reads TGTGCCAGCAGGCTAGCCACCGGGGAGCTGTTTTTT.

Of note for this clone: This may stem from a read error, because a much larger clone lies one nucleotide away. In DNA form, the CDR3 reads TGTGGCAGCAGCTCTCAGGCCGGCGGGGGGAGCAATGAAAAACTGTTTTTT. This encodes CGSSSQAGGGSNEKLFF. The chain recombines TRBV5-8 with TRBJ1-4; possible D gene TRBD1, 5 bases. CDR1 is SGHTS and CDR2 is YDEGEE in the germline V gene. CDR3 length: 17 amino acids.

The chain's CDR3 is CATSRERDAGELFF. CDR3 nucleotide sequence: TGTGCCACCAGCAGAGAGAGGGATGCCGGGGAGCTGTTTTTT. The chain couples TRBV15 to TRBJ2-2, with D possibly being TRBD2 (5 bases). V shed 0 bases and J shed 6 bases, with 8 bases lying between them. The CDR3 spans 14 residues. Germline CDR1 LNHNV, CDR2 YYDKDF (reference sequence).